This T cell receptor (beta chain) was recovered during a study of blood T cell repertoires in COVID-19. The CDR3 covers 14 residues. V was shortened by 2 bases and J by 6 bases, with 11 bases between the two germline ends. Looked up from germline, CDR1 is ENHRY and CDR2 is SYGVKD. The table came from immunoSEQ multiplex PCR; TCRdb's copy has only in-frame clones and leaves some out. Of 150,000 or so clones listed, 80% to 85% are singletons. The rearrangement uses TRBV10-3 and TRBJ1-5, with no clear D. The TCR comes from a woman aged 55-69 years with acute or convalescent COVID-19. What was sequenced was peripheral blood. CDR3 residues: CAISEAEPGQPQHF. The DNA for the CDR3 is TGTGCCATCAGTGAGGCGGAACCGGGTCAGCCCCAGCATTTT.